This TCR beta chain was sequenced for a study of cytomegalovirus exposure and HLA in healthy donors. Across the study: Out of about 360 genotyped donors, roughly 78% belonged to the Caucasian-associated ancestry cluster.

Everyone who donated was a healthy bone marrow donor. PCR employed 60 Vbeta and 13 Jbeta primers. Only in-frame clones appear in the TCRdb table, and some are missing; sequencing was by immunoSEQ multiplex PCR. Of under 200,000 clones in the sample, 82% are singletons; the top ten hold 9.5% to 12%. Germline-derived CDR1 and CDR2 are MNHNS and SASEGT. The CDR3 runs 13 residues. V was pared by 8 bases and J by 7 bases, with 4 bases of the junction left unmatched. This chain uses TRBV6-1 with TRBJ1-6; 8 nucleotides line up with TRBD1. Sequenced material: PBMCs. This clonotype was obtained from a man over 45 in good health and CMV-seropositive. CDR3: CASGQGRNSPLHF. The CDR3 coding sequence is TGTGCCAGCGGACAGGGACGCAATTCACCCCTCCACTTT.